The count of the clone carrying this T cell receptor beta chain is one. Seattle participants joined during active infection and were tracked over time. This record comes from a study of blood T cell repertoires in COVID-19. Overall study: Researchers got acute and convalescent COVID-19 samples from the United States, Italy and Spain.

Original processing methods: Reference gene primers were amplified, and this amplification served to estimate nucleated cell counts. Sequencing was performed with immunoSEQ multiplex PCR; in TCRdb, only in-frame clones are kept and a portion is missing. V and J calls and clone size are as listed in that table; D and trimming were resolved from the DNA. The table has roughly 120,000 clones, roughly 80% seen once. Germline V lookup: CDR1 SNHLY, CDR2 FYNNEI. This CDR3 is built from 16 residues. With V trimmed by 8 bases and J by 10 bases, 18 bases remained unmatched. The J gene is TRBJ2-1, the V gene TRBV2; TRBD2 agrees at 9 bases. The specimen sequenced was peripheral blood. This clonotype was sampled from a man at least 80 years old with COVID-19, enrolled during active disease. CDR3 DNA sequence: TGTGCCAGCCAAGAGGGAGGGACTAGCCTCTACGACGAGCAGTTCTTC. Its protein product is CASQEGGTSLYDEQFF.